A single sample is the source of the 20 T cell receptor beta chains below, sequenced in a study of CD8+ T cells in alopecia areata. Reverse transcribed after extraction, RNA yielded cDNA as the sequencing template. The table came from immunoSEQ multiplex PCR; TCRdb's copy has only in-frame clones and leaves some out. This sample has about 110,000 clones; 55% to 75% occur once, and the top ten carry roughly 19%. Sequencing input: CD8+ T cells sorted from blood. All receptors come from a human donor in good health.

This clone was seen repeatedly, ten times or more. The chain combines TRBV10-2 with TRBJ1-6; D call uncertain. The CDR3 length is 19 residues. Germline V lookup: CDR1 WSHSY, CDR2 SAAADI. Trimming stripped 2 bases from V and 7 bases from J, with 24 bases between. The DNA of the CDR3 is TGCGCCAGCAGTGAGCCGTGGAGGGCCTCCACTAGACGGAATTCACCCCTCCACTTT. This sequence encodes CASSEPWRASTRRNSPLHF.

The V call is TRBV27, the J call TRBJ2-7, with TRBD1 matching over 7 bases. Germline V gene lookup returns CDR1 MNHEY and CDR2 SMNVEV (reference sequence). V lost 5 bases and J lost 3; bases outside the gene matches: 4. The CDR3 consists of 13 residues. The CDR3 loop is CASSHGQVYEQYF. In DNA, the CDR3 is TGTGCCAGCAGTCACGGACAGGTCTACGAGCAGTACTTC.

The J gene is TRBJ1-1, the V gene TRBV29-1; the D is unclear. V lost 7 bases and J 1 base, leaving 13 bases between the germline ends. The CDR3 sequence is 13 residues long. From germline, CDR1 is SQVTM and CDR2 ANQGSEA. CDR3 protein: CSADPLENTEAFF. The CDR3 nucleotides are TGCAGCGCCGACCCGTTAGAGAACACTGAAGCTTTCTTT.

The rearrangement joins TRBV14 to TRBJ2-5, with D possibly matching TRBD1 (6 bases). The germline V and J ends were trimmed by 0 bases and 1 base, with 12 bases remaining between them. Germline V gene lookup returns CDR1 SGHDN and CDR2 FVKESK. The CDR3 totals 16 residues. Written as DNA, the CDR3 is TGTGCCAGCAGCCAAGATCCCGCAGGGGCCCAAGAGACCCAGTACTTC. It codes for CASSQDPAGAQETQYF.

V is TRBV6-5 and J is TRBJ2-3, with 7 bases lining up with TRBD1. The CDR3 loop spans 16 amino acids. Germline CDR1 is MNHEY and CDR2 is SVGAGI. The V and J ends lost 2 bases and 2 bases, in that order; junction bases with no gene match: 7. Here the CDR3 reads CASSYTPGTDTDTQYF. CDR3 nucleotide sequence: TGTGCCAGCAGTTACACCCCAGGGACAGACACAGATACGCAGTATTTT.

The chain combines TRBV7-2 with TRBJ2-5, with TRBD2 as a possible D gene (6 bases). CDR3 length equals 16 residues. Per the germline V gene, CDR1 is SGHTA and CDR2 is FQGNSA. The ends were cut back, 2 bases at V and 3 bases at J, with 16 bases in the middle. The CDR3 nucleotides are TGTGCCAGCAGCTTATTCCCCCGGGGGAAGAAAGAGACCCAGTACTTC. This encodes CASSLFPRGKKETQYF. Filled out from reference TRBV7-2 and TRBJ2-5, the complete variable domain reads GAGVSQSPSNKVTEKGKDVELRCDPISGHTALYWYRQSLGQGLEFLIYFQGNSAPDKSGLPSDRFSAERTGGSVSTLTIQRTQQEDSAVYLCASSLFPRGKKETQYFGPGTRLLVL.

This chain joins TRBV15 and TRBJ2-1; either TRBD1 or TRBD2 may fit D (5 bases each). Germline V gene data show CDR1 as LNHNV and CDR2 as YYDKDF (reference sequence). The CDR3 runs to 15 residues. Trimming stripped 2 bases from V and 7 bases from J, with 15 bases between. The CDR3 DNA follows: TGTGCCACCAGCAGATCCTCGGGGCCGGGGAATGAGCAGTTCTTC. It specifies CATSRSSGPGNEQFF. The full variable domain, its missing parts supplied by reference TRBV15 and TRBJ2-1, is DAMVIQNPRYQVTQFGKPVTLSCSQTLNHNVMYWYQQKSSQAPKLLFHYYDKDFNNEADTPDNFQSRRPNTSFCFLDIRSPGLGDTAMYLCATSRSSGPGNEQFFGPGTRLTVL.

The CDR3 DNA sequence: TGCAGTGCTAGAGAGGTCCAGACCCAGTACTTC. The encoded protein is CSAREVQTQYF. The rearrangement links TRBV20-1 to TRBJ2-5; D call uncertain. The CDR3 consists of 11 residues. Germline-derived CDR1 and CDR2 are DFQATT and SNEGSKA (reference sequence). V gave up 0 bases and J gave up 6 bases, with 5 bases separating them.

This clone was detected a few times. This rearrangement joins TRBV5-5 to TRBJ2-5; TRBD1 is a possible D gene (5 bases). Germline loops: CDR1 SGHKS, CDR2 YYEKEE (reference sequence). The CDR3 extends over 13 amino acids. Trimming left V 4 bases short and J 4 bases short, with 11 bases between. The CDR3 sequence is CASSVRDLETQYF. CDR3 nucleotides: TGTGCCAGCAGCGTCAGGGATCTAGAGACCCAGTACTTC.

With respect to this clone: Other DNA sequences in the sample encode the same CDR3. V is TRBV4-2 and J is TRBJ2-5; D is perhaps TRBD1 or TRBD2 (6 bases each). Germline-derived CDR1 and CDR2 are LGHNA and YNFKEQ. There are 15 residues in the CDR3. The ends were cut back, 0 bases at V and 4 bases at J, with 12 bases in the middle. The DNA for the CDR3 is TGTGCCAGCAGCCAAGATCGAGGAGGGGGAGAGACCCAGTACTTC. As protein: CASSQDRGGGETQYF.

This clone was found a few times. The genes are TRBV7-9 and TRBJ1-2; TRBD1 matches at 12 bases. This CDR3 region has 17 residues. Germline V lookup: CDR1 SEHNR, CDR2 FQNEAQ (reference sequence). V dropped 7 bases and J dropped 2; count of bases not matched to a gene: 11. The CDR3: CASNPSGTGGLNYGYTF. CDR3 nucleotides: TGTGCCAGCAACCCGTCCGGGACAGGGGGCCTCAACTATGGCTACACCTTC.

This clone has at least ten counts. The rearrangement links TRBV5-5 to TRBJ2-2; TRBD2 might be the D (6 bases). Trimming cost V 4 bases and J 1 base, with 20 bases left between them. Germline V gives CDR1 SGHKS, CDR2 YYEKEE (reference sequence). CDR3 length equals 18 residues. This chain's CDR3 is CASSRKLNGTLNTGELFF. The CDR3 DNA reads TGTGCCAGCAGCCGGAAACTGAATGGGACTTTGAACACCGGGGAGCTGTTTTTT.

This chain uses TRBV29-1 with TRBJ2-7, with 7 bases lining up with TRBD1. The germline V gene encodes CDR1 SQVTM and CDR2 ANQGSEA. Trimming took 7 bases from V and 4 from J; bases not matched to a gene: 10. CDR3 length: 13 amino acids. The CDR3 protein is CSAGTEPKYEQYF. CDR3 nucleotide sequence: TGCAGCGCCGGGACAGAGCCCAAATACGAGCAGTACTTC.

This clone was detected many times. The chain is built from TRBV7-3 and TRBJ2-3; D perhaps matches TRBD2 (6 bases). This CDR3 has 18 residues. The V and J ends lost 0 bases and 2 bases respectively, with 18 bases between them. CDR1 is SGHTA, CDR2 FQGTGA, per germline. CDR3: CASSLTPNPGGSTDTQYF. The DNA of the CDR3 is TGTGCCAGCAGCTTAACCCCGAACCCCGGGGGATCCACAGATACGCAGTATTTT.

A single count supports this clone. The CDR3 reads CASTGPGLAKKETQYF. As DNA, the CDR3 is TGTGCCAGCACCGGTCCGGGACTAGCCAAAAAAGAGACCCAGTACTTC. The V call is TRBV2, the J call TRBJ2-5; 9 nucleotides line up with TRBD2. Trimming at V came to 7 bases and at J to 3 bases, leaving 12 bases not matched to a gene. Per germline, CDR1 SNHLY and CDR2 FYNNEI. The CDR3 is made up of 16 amino acids.

This rearrangement joins TRBV5-1 to TRBJ2-3, with TRBD2 as a possible D gene (6 bases). The CDR3 is 14 residues long. Looked up from germline, CDR1 is SGHRS and CDR2 is YFSETQ. The ends were cut back, 3 bases at V and 9 bases at J, with 17 bases in the middle. The CDR3 bases are TGCGCCAGCAGCTCCCCAGAGGAGGGCTGGACGCAGTATTTT. It translates to CASSSPEEGWTQYF.

This chain uses TRBV15 with TRBJ2-7; weak D call: TRBD1 (6 bases). Trimming removed 4 bases at V and 0 bases at J, with 13 bases between. In germline, CDR1 is LNHNV, CDR2 YYDKDF (reference sequence). The CDR3 is 15 residues long. CDR3 nucleotide sequence: TGTGCCACCAGCACAGGGTGGGACAACTCCTACGAGCAGTACTTC. Translated: CATSTGWDNSYEQYF.

This chain connects TRBV9 to TRBJ1-2, with a weak D call TRBD1 (6 bases). This CDR3 is 13 amino acids long. Germline lookup yields CDR1 SGDLS and CDR2 YYNGEE. V was trimmed by 5 bases and J by 2 bases, leaving 10 bases between them. The chain's CDR3 is CASRGQGNYGYTF. CDR3 bases: TGTGCCAGCAGGGGTCAGGGGAACTATGGCTACACCTTC.

This CDR3 reads CASTQGGETQYF. DNA for the CDR3: TGTGCCAGCACCCAGGGGGGAGAGACCCAGTACTTC. The genes are TRBV13 and TRBJ2-5; tentative D call: TRBD1 (7 bases). CDR1 and CDR2 from the germline V gene are PRHDT and FYEKMQ (reference sequence). This CDR3 contains 12 residues. V dropped 7 bases and J dropped 4 bases, with 10 bases sitting between them.

This clone was counted only a few times. The rearrangement links TRBV19 to TRBJ2-2; TRBD1 matches at 10 bases. Germline CDR1 and CDR2: LNHDA and SQIVND (reference sequence). The V and J ends lost 1 base and 2 bases, in that order; junction bases with no gene match: 7. The CDR3 length is 18 residues. The CDR3 loop reads CASSIGTGTGDNTGELFF. For the CDR3, the DNA is TGTGCCAGTAGTATAGGAACCGGGACAGGGGACAACACCGGGGAGCTGTTTTTT.